The clone carrying this T cell receptor beta chain was seen a handful of times. The antigen is undetermined. Profiled with immunoSEQ multiplex PCR; TCRdb holds only in-frame clones, not every one. The sample carries approximately 30,000 clones, over 80% recorded once. These data are taken from a study of multiple sclerosis patients with progressive multifocal leukoencephalopathy. Study-level points and caveats: Clones expanded at PML were already present before and during natalizumab. Lower normalized Shannon entropy suggested reduced TRB diversity in most PML patients.

This sample's time point: time of PML onset. The CDR3 loop spans 12 amino acids. Germline values: CDR1 GTSNPN, CDR2 SVGIG (reference sequence). Trimming removed 3 bases at V and 7 bases at J, with 13 bases between. The clonotype comes from a woman aged 40 to 50 with progressive multifocal leukoencephalopathy. The chain combines TRBV30 with TRBJ2-7; perhaps D is TRBD1 or TRBD2 (5 bases each). The sequences come from PBMCs, collected from a patient treated with natalizumab. The CDR3 reads CAWSPGTKEQYF. DNA of the CDR3: TGTGCCTGGAGCCCCGGGACCAAGGAGCAGTACTTC.